Each of the 8 T cell receptor beta chains below was sequenced from the same sample in a study of graft-versus-host responses after intestinal transplantation (dated by TCRdb to the early 2020s). The library was obtained by the immunoSEQ multiplex PCR assay. Entries here come from immuneACCESS through TCRdb and include only in-frame sequences with V and J called. Some clones fail to appear in such tables; in the studies checked, an unresolved V gene covers under half of the shortfall, and the cause of the remainder is unknown. Within this sample are roughly 40,000 clones, with 90% to 95% of them counted one time only. Approximately 4% of the sample lies in the top ten. Sequencing used PBMCs, obtained 524 days after transplant. The receptors were gathered from a human patient who received an intestinal transplant, so some T cells may come from the graft donor.

The V and J genes are TRBV30 and TRBJ1-1; D unclear. This CDR3 is 13 amino acids long. The V end lost 0 bases, the J end lost 1 base, and 6 bases lay between the germline ends. CDR1 and CDR2 (germline): GTSNPN, SVGIG (reference sequence). The CDR3 bases are TGTGCCTGGAGTGTACAAGGGAACACTGAAGCTTTCTTT. This gives the protein CAWSVQGNTEAFF.

The rearrangement links TRBV2 to TRBJ2-4; TRBD2 agrees at 11 bases. The CDR3 is 17 amino acids. V trimming: 0 bases; J trimming: 8 bases; junction bases outside the gene matches: 9. The V gene's germline CDR1 is SNHLY and CDR2 FYNNEI. The CDR3 DNA reads as TGTGCCAGCAGTGAAGCCGAAAGACTAGCGGGATTCTACATTCAGTACTTC. Amino acids: CASSEAERLAGFYIQYF.

The chain carries TRBV4-2 and TRBJ2-2; D may be TRBD2 (6 bases). The CDR3 runs 19 residues. V lost 0 bases and J 2 bases, leaving 19 bases between the germline ends. The germline V gene has CDR1 LGHNA and CDR2 YNFKEQ. As DNA, the CDR3 is TGTGCCAGCAGCCAAGATGTAAAGGGAGGTTGGGCCAACACCGGGGAGCTGTTTTTT. Its protein is CASSQDVKGGWANTGELFF.

The chain combines TRBV7-9 with TRBJ1-2, with a weak D call TRBD1 (5 bases). V lost 5 bases, J lost 5 bases, and 15 bases lay in between. The CDR3 spans 14 residues. CDR1 SEHNR and CDR2 FQNEAQ come from the germline V gene (reference sequence). The CDR3 spells CASSQPGVGYGYTF. The CDR3, as DNA: TGTGCCAGCAGCCAGCCGGGGGTTGGGTATGGCTACACCTTC.

V and J are TRBV9 and TRBJ1-1, with unresolved D. V gave up 0 bases and J gave up 0 bases, with 9 bases separating them. CDR3 length: 15 residues. Germline V CDR1 and CDR2: SGDLS, YYNGEE. CDR3 coding DNA: TGTGCCAGCAGCGTAGGAACAGCAATGAACACTGAAGCTTTCTTT. Translated, it gives CASSVGTAMNTEAFF.

The chain is built from TRBV13 and TRBJ2-1; the D gene could be TRBD1 or TRBD2 (5 bases each). This CDR3 contains 17 residues. Germline-derived CDR1 and CDR2 are PRHDT and FYEKMQ (reference sequence). Trimming cost V 5 bases and J 4 bases, with 21 bases left between them. The CDR3 DNA follows: TGTGCCAGCAGCACCTTAAGAGGGGACCGTACTTACAATGAGCAGTTCTTC. This codes for CASSTLRGDRTYNEQFF.

Concerning this clone itself: Other DNA sequences in the same sample also yield this CDR3. This chain's CDR3 is CASSTDPKRGSYNEQFF. The DNA of the CDR3 is TGTGCCAGTAGTACAGATCCGAAGAGAGGGTCCTACAATGAGCAGTTCTTC. This chain uses TRBV19 with TRBJ2-1; maybe TRBD2 (5 bases). Germline V CDR1 and CDR2: LNHDA, SQIVND (reference sequence). V lost 4 bases and J lost 1, with 17 bases in between. The CDR3 runs 17 residues.

This clone was detected only once. V gene TRBV5-1 combines with J gene TRBJ2-5, with D perhaps TRBD1 (5 bases). The CDR3 is 14 residues long. CDR1 and CDR2 from the germline V gene are SGHRS and YFSETQ. Trimming cost V 1 base and J 3 bases, with 10 bases left between them. CDR3: CASSLMSGKETQYF. In DNA, the CDR3 is TGCGCCAGCAGCTTGATGTCAGGGAAAGAGACCCAGTACTTC. The variable domain in full, with the rest retrieved from reference TRBV5-1 and TRBJ2-5, is KAGVTQTPRYLIKTRGQQVTLSCSPISGHRSVSWYQQTPGQGLQFLFEYFSETQRNKGNFPGRFSGRQFSNSRSEMNVSTLELGDSALYLCASSLMSGKETQYFGPGTRLLVL.